The 15 T cell receptor beta chains in this list originate from one sample, sequenced in a study of human T cells and chemical hapten exposure. Specified time point: healthy volunteer bleed at 2 weeks. The total RNA was obtained from whole blood that was not fractionated. In TCRdb, the RACE reads were re-called with MiXCR into one record per CDR3 protein. This sample has around 130,000 distinct CDR3 sequences, with about 8.2% found just once. The sequenced sample was whole blood. Receptor source: a male donor in good health. Some clones in this sample may be carry-over from other donors' samples.

This clonotype was seen at least ten times. The chain has TRBV6-2 or TRBV6-3 and TRBJ1-1; D not resolved. The V and J ends lost 6 bases and 10 bases respectively, with 15 bases between them. The CDR3 length is 12 residues. From germline, CDR1 is MNHEY and CDR2 SVGEGT. The CDR3 sequence: CASSPAPSAAFF. The CDR3, as DNA: TGTGCCAGCAGCCCGGCCCCTTCGGCAGCTTTCTTT.

In this sample, this clonotype turned up a few times. The V gene is TRBV7-2, the J gene TRBJ2-7; maybe TRBD2 (6 bases). CDR3 length equals 16 residues. V was clipped by 1 base and J by 3 bases, with 16 bases between them. Germline CDR1 is SGHTA and CDR2 is FQGNSA. The CDR3 DNA reads as TGTGCCAGCAGCTTAGGGGGGACGGAGGGCCTCTACGAGCAGTACTTC. As protein: CASSLGGTEGLYEQYF.

The count of this clonotype is one. The rearrangement uses TRBV19 and TRBJ2-7; 8 bases line up with TRBD1. The CDR3 totals 16 residues. V gave up 7 bases and J gave up 2 bases; unmatched junction bases: 13. The germline CDR1 and CDR2 sequences are LNHDA and SQIVND (reference sequence). CDR3 nucleotides: TGTGCCAGTAAGGCTGGGGCGGGGACAGGAGCCTACGAGCAGTACTTC. Residues: CASKAGAGTGAYEQYF.

This clonotype was counted a few times. The V call is TRBV7-2, the J call TRBJ2-2; the D gene is possibly TRBD2 (6 bases). This CDR3 contains 16 residues. Trimming removed 1 base at V and 4 bases at J, with 13 bases between. CDR1 and CDR2 from the germline V gene are SGHTA and FQGNSA. CDR3 region: CASSLVGGPGTGELFF. The CDR3 coding sequence is TGTGCCAGCAGCTTAGTCGGGGGTCCTGGCACCGGGGAGCTGTTTTTT.

This clonotype has more than one count but fewer than ten. The chain employs TRBV11-3 and TRBJ1-1, with D hard to call. V lost 1 base, J lost 8 bases, and 11 bases lay in between. In germline, CDR1 is SGHNT, CDR2 YENEEA. The CDR3 is 13 residues long. CDR3 in DNA: TGTGCCAGCAGCTTAGCGGAGGATGGGGAAGCTTTCTTT. Encoded protein: CASSLAEDGEAFF.

The sample holds many counts of this clonotype. The rearrangement joins TRBV5-4 to TRBJ1-1; no reliable D call. V was clipped by 6 bases and J by 4 bases, with 25 bases between them. The CDR3 runs to 17 residues. Per germline, CDR1 SGHNT and CDR2 YYREEE (reference sequence). Here the CDR3 DNA reads TGTGCCAGCACCCTCTGGGGTAGAGCCGGGAATGGCACTGAAGCTTTCTTT. It codes for CASTLWGRAGNGTEAFF.

This clonotype was counted only a few times. The chain joins TRBV5-1 to TRBJ1-3, with D maybe TRBD1 (6 bases). The CDR3 has 15 residues. Germline loops: CDR1 SGHRS, CDR2 YFSETQ. Trimming left V 1 base short and J 0 bases short, with 8 bases between. The CDR3 reads CASSLTGSSGNTIYF. The DNA of the CDR3 is TGCGCCAGCAGCTTGACAGGGAGCTCTGGAAACACCATATATTTT.

With respect to this clonotype: The junction departs from germline at one end; a sequencing error may be responsible. The gene calls are TRBV18 and TRBJ1-5; a weak D match, TRBD1 (5 bases). Germline CDR1 reads KGHSH; CDR2 reads LQKENI. This CDR3 spans 14 amino acids. The CDR3 loop reads CASPPGERNQPQHF. The CDR3 DNA reads TGTGCCAGCCCACCGGGGGAACGCAATCAGCCCCAGCATTTT.

The chain joins TRBV18 to TRBJ1-2, with D perhaps TRBD1 (5 bases). The CDR3 consists of 13 residues. The V end lost 1 base, the J end lost 4 bases, and 7 bases lay between the germline ends. CDR1 is KGHSH and CDR2 is LQKENI in the germline V gene. The CDR3 sequence: CASSPRQLYGYTF. The DNA for the CDR3 is TGTGCCAGCTCACCACGACAGCTCTATGGCTACACCTTC.

V usage is TRBV19 and J usage is TRBJ2-1; D perhaps matches TRBD2 (6 bases). This CDR3 is built from 13 residues. Looked up from germline, CDR1 is LNHDA and CDR2 is SQIVND (reference sequence). V was trimmed by 3 bases and J by 5 bases, leaving 8 bases between them. The CDR3 sequence: CASSIWGDNEQFF. CDR3 in DNA: TGTGCCAGTAGTATTTGGGGGGACAATGAGCAGTTCTTC.

This clonotype has ten or more counts. This rearrangement joins TRBV5-4 to TRBJ2-7, with D uncertain. Germline loops: CDR1 SGHNT, CDR2 YYREEE (reference sequence). This CDR3 has 12 amino acids. V lost 0 bases, J lost 4 bases, and 5 bases lay in between. CDR3 DNA sequence: TGTGCCAGCAGCTTGGACGGTTACGAGCAGTACTTC. Encoded protein: CASSLDGYEQYF.

The genes are TRBV4-2 and TRBJ2-3; possibly TRBD1 for D (5 bases). The CDR3 covers 16 residues. Germline CDR1 and CDR2: LGHNA and YNFKEQ. Trimming removed 8 bases from V and 0 bases from J, with 18 bases in between. CDR3 sequence reads: CASGKIQVPSTDTQYF. The CDR3 DNA reads as TGTGCCAGCGGCAAAATACAGGTTCCTAGCACAGATACGCAGTATTTT.

This clonotype came up a few times. The CDR3 loop reads CASSFGASGGGGEQFF. The CDR3 bases are TGTGCCAGCAGCTTTGGGGCTAGCGGGGGGGGAGGTGAGCAGTTCTTC. J is TRBJ2-1 and V is TRBV11-2; 12 bases are shared with TRBD2. V lost 3 bases, J lost 9 bases, and 9 bases stayed unmatched. The germline CDR1 and CDR2 sequences are SGHAT and FQNNGV. This CDR3 has 16 residues.

This clonotype showed up many times. J is TRBJ1-1 and V is TRBV7-3, with D perhaps TRBD1 (5 bases). Per germline, CDR1 SGHTA and CDR2 FQGTGA. This CDR3 contains 13 residues. V was pared by 4 bases and J by 2 bases, with 8 bases between. CDR3 sequence reads: CASSSDRNTEAFF. The CDR3 DNA is TGTGCCAGCAGCTCAGACAGAAACACTGAAGCTTTCTTT.

The chain joins TRBV5-1 to TRBJ2-1; TRBD2 might be the D (5 bases). CDR3 length: 17 residues. Germline CDR1 SGHRS, CDR2 YFSETQ. Trimming took 7 bases from V and 3 from J, leaving 23 bases between them. The CDR3 reads CASSAAEGLGVYNEQFF. The CDR3 nucleotides are TGCGCCAGCTCCGCCGCTGAGGGTCTCGGCGTCTACAATGAGCAGTTCTTC. The variable domain in full, completed from reference TRBV5-1 and TRBJ2-1, reads KAGVTQTPRYLIKTRGQQVTLSCSPISGHRSVSWYQQTPGQGLQFLFEYFSETQRNKGNFPGRFSGRQFSNSRSEMNVSTLELGDSALYLCASSAAEGLGVYNEQFFGPGTRLTVL.